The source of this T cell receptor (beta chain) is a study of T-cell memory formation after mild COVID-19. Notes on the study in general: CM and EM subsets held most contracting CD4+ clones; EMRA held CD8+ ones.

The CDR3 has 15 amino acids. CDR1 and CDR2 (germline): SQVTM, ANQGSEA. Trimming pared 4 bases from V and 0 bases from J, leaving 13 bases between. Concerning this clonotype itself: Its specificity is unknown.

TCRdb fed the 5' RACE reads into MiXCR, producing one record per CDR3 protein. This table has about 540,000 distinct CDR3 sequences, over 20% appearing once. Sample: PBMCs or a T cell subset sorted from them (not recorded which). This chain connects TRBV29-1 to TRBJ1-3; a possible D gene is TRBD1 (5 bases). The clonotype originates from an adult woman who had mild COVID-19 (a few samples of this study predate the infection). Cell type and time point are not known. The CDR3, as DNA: TGCAGCGTTGGGTTGGGGCAGAGCTCTGGAAACACCATATATTTT. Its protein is CSVGLGQSSGNTIYF. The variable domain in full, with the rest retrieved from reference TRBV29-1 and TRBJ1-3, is SAVISQKPSRDICQRGTSLTIQCQVDSQVTMMFWYRQQPGQSLTLIATANQGSEATYESGFVIDKFPISRPNLTFSTLTVSNMSPEDSSIYLCSVGLGQSSGNTIYFGEGSWLTVV.